One sample yielded the 10 T cell receptor beta chains listed below, sequenced in a study of blood T cell repertoires in COVID-19. Measured with immunoSEQ multiplex PCR; TCRdb has only the in-frame clones, and not every one. Of over 250,000 clones in the sample, roughly 91% were seen once. Sequenced sample: peripheral blood. These receptors were taken from a woman in her thirties or forties who had recovered from COVID-19.

The V gene is TRBV7-8, the J gene TRBJ2-3, with 7 nucleotides matching TRBD1. V trimming: 5 bases; J trimming: 6 bases; junction bases outside the gene matches: 14. The CDR3 is made up of 16 amino acids. Germline CDR1 and CDR2: SGHVS and FQNEAQ. CDR3 in DNA: TGTGCCAGCAGCCCCCCGGGCAGGGGGTTTGCGGATACGCAGTATTTT. This gives the protein CASSPPGRGFADTQYF.

The rearrangement joins TRBV10-2 to TRBJ2-1; 8 bases match TRBD2. The length of the CDR3 is 15 residues. The trim removed 7 bases at V and 2 bases at J, leaving 7 bases unmatched. Germline CDR1 reads WSHSY; CDR2 reads SAAADI. In DNA, the CDR3 is TGCGCCAGCACCCCGGGGGGGATGGCCTACAATGAGCAGTTCTTC. Its protein is CASTPGGMAYNEQFF.

The J gene is TRBJ1-2, the V gene TRBV5-6; 9 nucleotides align to TRBD1. Trimming at V came to 6 bases and at J to 1 base, leaving 10 bases not matched to a gene. Germline V gives CDR1 SGHDT, CDR2 YYEEEE. The CDR3 totals 16 residues. CDR3 amino acids: CASISLGDRDNYGYTF. The CDR3 DNA reads as TGTGCCAGCATCTCCCTGGGGGACAGGGATAACTATGGCTACACCTTC.

V usage is TRBV4-1 and J usage is TRBJ2-7, with TRBD2 as a possible D gene (5 bases). V was clipped by 4 bases and J by 5 bases, with 12 bases between them. The CDR3 length is 13 residues. Germline V gene data show CDR1 as MGHRA and CDR2 as YSYEKL. Here the CDR3 reads CASSREGMNEQYF. In nucleotides, the CDR3 is TGCGCCAGCAGCCGTGAGGGTATGAACGAGCAGTACTTC.

The gene calls are TRBV4-3 and TRBJ1-6, with no clear D. The germline CDR1 and CDR2 sequences are LGHNA and YSLEER. There are 14 residues in the CDR3. V was clipped by 2 bases and J by 7 bases, with 9 bases between them. CDR3 DNA: TGCGCCAGCAGCCAATGGGAGGGAAATTCACCCCTCCACTTT. Its translation is CASSQWEGNSPLHF.

The rearrangement uses TRBV19 and TRBJ1-6; D remains unclear. The CDR3 has 16 residues. The V gene lost 3 bases and the J gene lost 1 base, with 10 bases spanning the gap. Germline CDR1 is LNHDA and CDR2 is SQIVND (reference sequence). CDR3 residues: CASSIGRWSYNSPLHF. CDR3 coding DNA: TGTGCCAGTAGTATTGGCAGGTGGTCCTATAATTCACCCCTCCACTTT.

The chain combines TRBV18 with TRBJ1-1; tentative D call: TRBD1 (5 bases). The V end was cut by 3 bases, the J end by 7 bases, with 9 bases between. The germline V gene has CDR1 KGHSH and CDR2 LQKENI. The CDR3 extends over 12 amino acids. This CDR3 reads CASSPGQGEAFF. The CDR3 coding sequence is TGTGCCAGCTCACCTGGGCAGGGTGAAGCTTTCTTT.

This sequence joins TRBV30 and TRBJ1-5, with TRBD1 matching 8 bases. The CDR3 is 14 residues long. Germline values: CDR1 GTSNPN, CDR2 SVGIG (reference sequence). J was trimmed by 7 bases and V by 4 bases; bases with no gene match: 9. The DNA of the CDR3 is TGTGCCTGGACCCGACCAGGGGGCGGCCAGCCCCAGCATTTT. Protein sequence: CAWTRPGGGQPQHF.

The CDR3 DNA follows: TGTGCCAGCAGCCAAGCTAGCGGGGGGTCCTACAATGAGCAGTTCTTC. It specifies CASSQASGGSYNEQFF. The gene calls are TRBV3-1 (or the pseudogene TRBV3-2) and TRBJ2-1; 11 bases are shared with TRBD2. V dropped 1 base and J dropped 1; count of bases not matched to a gene: 0. CDR1 is LGHDT and CDR2 is YNNKEL in the germline V gene (reference sequence). CDR3 length: 16 residues.

The rearrangement joins TRBV12-3 or TRBV12-4 to TRBJ2-1, with a weak D call TRBD1 (6 bases). Trimming took off 6 bases at V and 11 bases at J, with 17 bases between the two ends. CDR3 length: 13 residues. Written as DNA, the CDR3 is TGTGCCAGCAGCCCCCGGGTGGGGGCAAAGCAGTTCTTC. It translates to CASSPRVGAKQFF.